Following are 6 T cell receptor beta chains from one sample sequenced in a study of metastatic and nonmetastatic thyroid tumors. Thyroid surgery was preceded by no treatment in any patient. MiXCR re-clonotyped the PCR reads for TCRdb. Seen here are tens of thousands of clones, approximately 18% observed once, and the top ten hold about 6.8%. The sequenced sample was blood. Source of these receptors: a male donor with papillary thyroid cancer or a benign thyroid nodule (not recorded which). Some clones in this sample may be carry-over from other donors' samples.

This clone was counted at least ten times. The V call is TRBV29-1, the J call TRBJ1-1, with 7 positions matching TRBD1. V shed 7 bases, J shed 1 base, and the junction held 6 bases outside the gene matches. CDR3 length equals 13 residues. Germline V gene sequence: CDR1 SQVTM, CDR2 ANQGSEA. As DNA, the CDR3 is TGCAGCGGCGTGGCAGGGGGGAACACTGAAGCTTTCTTT. This codes for CSGVAGGNTEAFF.

Many counts were recorded for this clone. The CDR3, as DNA: TGCAGCGTTGAAGATCGCTGGACCCTAGAGACCCAGTACTTC. This translates into CSVEDRWTLETQYF. The chain is built from TRBV29-1 and TRBJ2-5; D is ambiguous. V was clipped by 0 bases and J by 4 bases, with 12 bases between them. Germline V gene lookup returns CDR1 SQVTM and CDR2 ANQGSEA. This CDR3 is 14 amino acids long.

This clone has a count of ten or more. V gene TRBV6-1 combines with J gene TRBJ1-2; maybe TRBD1 (6 bases). The CDR3 is 14 amino acids. The V end lost 5 bases, the J end lost 2 bases, and 12 bases lay between the germline ends. CDR1 is MNHNS, CDR2 SASEGT, per germline. The CDR3 region is CASSTDRINYGYTF. DNA of the CDR3: TGTGCCAGCAGTACCGACAGGATAAACTATGGCTACACCTTC.

The chain has TRBV13 and TRBJ2-5; D is perhaps TRBD1 (6 bases). Germline CDR1 and CDR2: PRHDT and FYEKMQ (reference sequence). V was trimmed by 4 bases and J by 6 bases, leaving 12 bases between them. The CDR3 totals 13 residues. This CDR3 is CASSWTVSKTQYF. The CDR3 coding sequence is TGTGCCAGCAGCTGGACAGTGAGTAAGACCCAGTACTTC.

This clone has ten or more counts. The rearrangement uses TRBV6-4 and TRBJ2-3; perhaps TRBD2 as D (5 bases). Between the trimmed V and J ends, which lost 2 bases and 8 bases, there was a span of 11 bases. The CDR3 runs 13 residues. Germline CDR1 reads MRHNA; CDR2 reads SNTAGT. The CDR3 DNA follows: TGTGCCAGCAGTGACCGGACTGAAACTACGCAGTATTTT. As protein: CASSDRTETTQYF.

The J gene is TRBJ1-1, the V gene TRBV28; the D is unclear. Deletions cut 6 bases from V and 0 bases from J, with 20 bases between. The CDR3 runs 17 residues. CDR1 MDHEN and CDR2 SYDVKM come from the germline V gene. The CDR3 here is CASRTIVLGSMNTEAFF. The CDR3 DNA is TGTGCCAGCAGGACCATCGTTTTAGGGTCAATGAACACTGAAGCTTTCTTT.